Presented here are 30 T cell receptor beta chains from one specimen sequenced in a study of cytomegalovirus exposure and HLA in healthy donors. The study ran its PCR with 60 Vbeta and 13 Jbeta primers. TCRdb's copy holds only in-frame clones and misses some; the assay was immunoSEQ multiplex PCR. In the table there are 90,000 to 130,000 clones, more than 65% of which are singletons. Input material: PBMCs. Every receptor here comes from a man in his thirties or forties in good health and CMV-seropositive.

The gene calls are TRBV18 and TRBJ1-1; D may be TRBD1 (5 bases). CDR3 length equals 16 residues. The V end was cut by 3 bases, the J end by 0 bases, with 14 bases between. The germline gives CDR1 KGHSH, CDR2 LQKENI. The CDR3 coding sequence is TGTGCCAGCTCACCGTTGGCAGGGAAGGTGAACACTGAAGCTTTCTTT. This gives the protein CASSPLAGKVNTEAFF.

The chain is built from TRBV6-4 and TRBJ1-3, with a tentative D call TRBD1 (6 bases). Germline CDR1 reads MRHNA; CDR2 reads SNTAGT. The ends were cut back, 6 bases at V and 1 base at J, with 13 bases in the middle. The length of the CDR3 is 15 residues. The CDR3 spells CASSPTDSSGNTIYF. CDR3 in DNA: TGTGCCAGCAGCCCCACGGACAGTTCTGGAAACACCATATATTTT.

This clone was seen a single time. V usage is TRBV6-5 and J usage is TRBJ2-5; perhaps TRBD2 as D (5 bases). The V gene's germline CDR1 is MNHEY and CDR2 SVGAGI. Trimming removed 0 bases from V and 7 bases from J, with 18 bases in between. The CDR3 length is 16 residues. The CDR3 DNA reads as TGTGCCAGCAGTTACTCGGTTAGCGCTACTTATGTGACCCAGTACTTC. This codes for CASSYSVSATYVTQYF.

The chain employs TRBV30 and TRBJ2-1; D perhaps matches TRBD2 (5 bases). V gave up 2 bases and J gave up 2 bases, with 10 bases separating them. Germline V lookup: CDR1 GTSNPN, CDR2 SVGIG (reference sequence). The CDR3 sequence is 14 residues long. As DNA, the CDR3 is TGTGCCTGGAGTCTTAGCGCCACCTACAATGAGCAGTTCTTC. As protein: CAWSLSATYNEQFF.

The CDR3 spells CASSIQFNQPQHF. In nucleotides, the CDR3 is TGTGCCAGTAGTATACAGTTCAATCAGCCCCAGCATTTT. This chain links TRBV19 with TRBJ1-5; D gene unclear. The CDR3 has 13 residues. Per germline, CDR1 LNHDA and CDR2 SQIVND (reference sequence). V lost 2 bases and J lost 3, with 5 bases in between. The entire variable domain, with the rest obtained from reference TRBV19 and TRBJ1-5, is as follows: DGGITQSPKYLFRKEGQNVTLSCEQNLNHDAMYWYRQDPGQGLRLIYYSQIVNDFQKGDIAEGYSVSREKKESFPLTVTSAQKNPTAFYLCASSIQFNQPQHFGDGTRLSIL.

The genes are TRBV28 and TRBJ2-7; 11 positions agree with TRBD1. Germline CDR1 is MDHEN and CDR2 is SYDVKM. The CDR3 has 16 residues. V trimming: 6 bases; J trimming: 0 bases; junction bases outside the gene matches: 7. For the CDR3, the DNA is TGTGCCAGCAGCACGGACAGGGGGCGAAGCTCCTACGAGCAGTACTTC. Its protein is CASSTDRGRSSYEQYF.

There are a few counts of this clone. The V gene is TRBV14, the J gene TRBJ2-5; tentative D call: TRBD2 (6 bases). The CDR3 has 14 amino acids. V lost 7 bases and J 0 bases, leaving 12 bases between the germline ends. The germline V gene has CDR1 SGHDN and CDR2 FVKESK. The CDR3 is CASTRGGYQETQYF. In nucleotides, the CDR3 is TGTGCCAGCACGCGAGGAGGGTACCAAGAGACCCAGTACTTC.

The V and J genes are TRBV6-1 and TRBJ2-5, with D hard to call. The end of the DNA is better explained by TRBJ2-7, so the J call may be wrong. The CDR3 has 14 amino acids. The germline gives CDR1 MNHNS, CDR2 SASEGT. The CDR3 bases are TGTGCCAGCAGTGAATCCCGCCTCATTGTCGAGCAGTACTTC. Residues: CASSESRLIVEQYF.

This chain connects TRBV19 to TRBJ2-2; 9 bases fit TRBD2. Germline CDR1 reads LNHDA; CDR2 reads SQIVND (reference sequence). The CDR3 totals 18 residues. V lost 4 bases and J lost 3; bases outside the gene matches: 12. CDR3 amino acids: CASSNRGSGGTHTGELFF. CDR3 nucleotide sequence: TGTGCCAGTAGTAACCGGGGCAGCGGGGGGACCCACACCGGGGAGCTGTTTTTT.

The genes are TRBV30 and TRBJ2-2, with 9 bases aligning to TRBD2. Germline-derived CDR1 and CDR2 are GTSNPN and SVGIG (reference sequence). V shed 0 bases, J shed 7 bases, and the junction held 6 bases outside the gene matches. CDR3 length equals 15 residues. As DNA, the CDR3 is TGTGCCTGGAGTGTGGCGGGGGGGCAGGGCGGGGAGCTGTTTTTT. Its protein product is CAWSVAGGQGGELFF.

The chain employs TRBV5-3 and TRBJ1-6; 8 bases line up with TRBD1. Being an ORF, TRBV5-3 has a function that is uncertain. There are 17 residues in the CDR3. V was pared by 5 bases and J by 9 bases, with 16 bases of the junction left unmatched. CDR3 sequence: CARRYMPDRGPTSPLHF. DNA of the CDR3: TGTGCCAGAAGATATATGCCCGACAGGGGCCCTACTTCACCCCTCCACTTT.

The rearrangement joins TRBV5-6 to TRBJ2-7; D may be TRBD1 (5 bases). The germline gives CDR1 SGHDT, CDR2 YYEEEE. The CDR3 runs to 13 residues. The ends were cut back, 4 bases at V and 2 bases at J, with 10 bases in the middle. CDR3 region: CASSPTTAYEQYF. As DNA, the CDR3 is TGTGCCAGCAGCCCCACGACAGCCTACGAGCAGTACTTC.

The table lists this clone with a few counts. The chain employs TRBV6-1 and TRBJ2-3, with TRBD2 matching 9 bases. The V and J ends lost 8 bases and 6 bases, in that order; junction bases with no gene match: 9. The CDR3 has 14 amino acids. The germline V gene has CDR1 MNHNS and CDR2 SASEGT. This chain's CDR3 is CASQGGGDADTQYF. The CDR3, as DNA: TGTGCCAGCCAGGGCGGGGGGGACGCGGATACGCAGTATTTT.

The chain combines TRBV5-3 with TRBJ2-7; possibly TRBD1 for D (6 bases). TRBV5-3 is assigned to the ORF class and has an uncertain function. This CDR3 has 14 amino acids. V shed 9 bases and J shed 4 bases, with 20 bases lying between them. The CDR3 region has the DNA TGTGCCATCAAGGAACCGGACAGCAGGTACGAGCAGTACTTC. This sequence encodes CAIKEPDSRYEQYF.

The J gene is TRBJ2-1, the V gene TRBV2; D is unclear. CDR3 size: 16 residues. Per germline, CDR1 SNHLY and CDR2 FYNNEI. Trimming shortened V by 1 base and J by 0 bases, and 10 bases separated the two germline ends. CDR3 coding DNA: TGTGCCAGCAGTGAAGTTTTGGGCAACTCCTACAATGAGCAGTTCTTC. Its translation: CASSEVLGNSYNEQFF.

The chain is built from TRBV27 and TRBJ2-7; 8 bases agree with TRBD1. The CDR3 has 17 amino acids. Per germline, CDR1 MNHEY and CDR2 SMNVEV (reference sequence). V was pared by 1 base and J by 2 bases, with 10 bases of the junction left unmatched. The DNA for the CDR3 is TGTGCCAGCAGTTTATTTTCGGACAGGGCAGGGCCCTACGAGCAGTACTTC. As protein: CASSLFSDRAGPYEQYF.

This clone showed up just a few times. This rearrangement joins TRBV2 to TRBJ2-4; D not certain. Germline values: CDR1 SNHLY, CDR2 FYNNEI. This CDR3 spans 14 amino acids. V lost 5 bases and J 2 bases, leaving 10 bases between the germline ends. The CDR3 bases are TGTGCCAGCAGTTCTCCACTGACCAAAAACATTCAGTACTTC. The encoded protein is CASSSPLTKNIQYF.

CDR3 amino acids: CASSIVGTSAGELFF. For the CDR3, the DNA is TGTGCCAGTAGTATAGTGGGGACTAGCGCCGGGGAGCTGTTTTTT. The rearrangement joins TRBV19 to TRBJ2-2; 10 positions agree with TRBD2. The CDR3 extends over 15 amino acids. Per the germline V gene, CDR1 is LNHDA and CDR2 is SQIVND (reference sequence). Losses at the gene ends were 1 base for V and 6 bases for J; bases not matched to a gene: 2. Combining the CDR3 with reference TRBV19 and TRBJ2-2 gives the whole variable domain DGGITQSPKYLFRKEGQNVTLSCEQNLNHDAMYWYRQDPGQGLRLIYYSQIVNDFQKGDIAEGYSVSREKKESFPLTVTSAQKNPTAFYLCASSIVGTSAGELFFGEGSRLTVL.

The V gene is TRBV5-1, the J gene TRBJ1-1, with D perhaps TRBD1 (6 bases). The CDR3 consists of 15 residues. Looked up from germline, CDR1 is SGHRS and CDR2 is YFSETQ. V lost 0 bases to trimming and J lost 2 bases, with 11 bases between them. CDR3 nucleotides: TGCGCCAGCAGCTTGGCCACAGGGACCAACACTGAAGCTTTCTTT. Its translation: CASSLATGTNTEAFF.

The rearrangement uses TRBV29-1 and TRBJ2-5; perhaps TRBD1 as D (5 bases). The end of the DNA is better explained by TRBJ2-7, so the J call may be wrong. Germline CDR1 reads SQVTM; CDR2 reads ANQGSEA. The CDR3 sequence is 17 residues long. The chain's CDR3 is CSVAKNLDKPTSYEQYF. The CDR3 DNA reads as TGCAGCGTCGCCAAGAACCTGGACAAGCCGACCTCCTACGAGCAGTACTTC.

Only a few counts were recorded for this clone. CDR3 region: CASSTDREWWGTDTQYF. The CDR3 DNA reads TGTGCCAGCAGCACAGACAGGGAGTGGTGGGGCACAGATACGCAGTATTTT. The chain uses TRBV7-2 and TRBJ2-3; 7 bases align to TRBD1. Looked up from germline, CDR1 is SGHTA and CDR2 is FQGNSA. This CDR3 has 17 residues. V trimming: 5 bases; J trimming: 1 base; junction bases outside the gene matches: 12.

The rearrangement joins TRBV28 to TRBJ1-6; TRBD1 is a possible D gene (6 bases). Trimming cost V 5 bases and J 6 bases, with 11 bases left between them. CDR1 is MDHEN, CDR2 SYDVKM, per germline. This CDR3 is 14 amino acids long. CDR3 nucleotide sequence: TGTGCCAGCAGTCCCCCCAGGGGTAATTCACCCCTCCACTTT. Protein product: CASSPPRGNSPLHF. The variable domain in full, completed from reference TRBV28 and TRBJ1-6, reads DVKVTQSSRYLVKRTGEKVFLECVQDMDHENMFWYRQDPGLGLRLIYFSYDVKMKEKGDIPEGYSVSREKKERFSLILESASTNQTSMYLCASSPPRGNSPLHFGNGTRLTVT.

This clone has a single count. The J gene is TRBJ2-2, the V gene TRBV15; 9 positions agree with TRBD1. The CDR3 contains 17 residues. The V and J ends lost 0 bases and 6 bases, in that order; junction bases with no gene match: 8. Germline CDR1 is LNHNV and CDR2 is YYDKDF (reference sequence). CDR3 in amino acids: CATSRDPTDRGSGELFF. In DNA form, the CDR3 reads TGTGCCACCAGCAGAGATCCGACGGACAGGGGTTCCGGGGAGCTGTTTTTT.

The J gene is TRBJ2-2, the V gene TRBV7-3; no definite D call. V lost 5 bases and J 0 bases, leaving 13 bases between the germline ends. This CDR3 contains 16 residues. Germline V gene lookup returns CDR1 SGHTA and CDR2 FQGTGA. The CDR3 protein is CASSPYSISNTGELFF. The CDR3 DNA reads as TGTGCCAGCAGCCCTTACAGTATTTCGAACACCGGGGAGCTGTTTTTT.

V gene TRBV11-2 combines with J gene TRBJ1-1; D ambiguous. V dropped 5 bases and J dropped 4 bases, with 8 bases sitting between them. This CDR3 spans 12 amino acids. Germline V CDR1 and CDR2: SGHAT, FQNNGV. In DNA, the CDR3 is TGTGCCAGCAGCCCGTTCGGCACTGAAGCTTTCTTT. It codes for CASSPFGTEAFF.

The chain uses TRBV7-3 and TRBJ1-1; TRBD1 aligns across 7 bases. There are 13 residues in the CDR3. J was trimmed by 3 bases and V by 8 bases; bases with no gene match: 6. CDR1 is SGHTA, CDR2 FQGTGA, per germline. CDR3 DNA: TGTGCCAGCGGGGTCGGGACAGACACTGAAGCTTTCTTT. Amino acid sequence: CASGVGTDTEAFF.

The chain joins TRBV4-1 to TRBJ1-5; D is undetermined. The V and J ends lost 1 base and 0 bases respectively, with 4 bases between them. The CDR3 totals 14 residues. Germline V gene lookup returns CDR1 MGHRA and CDR2 YSYEKL. The chain's CDR3 is CASSQGLSNQPQHF. For the CDR3, the DNA is TGCGCCAGCAGCCAAGGACTTAGCAATCAGCCCCAGCATTTT.

This clone was found a few times. V usage is TRBV11-2 and J usage is TRBJ2-3; TRBD2 aligns across 8 bases. V shed 1 base and J 3 bases; nucleotides not matched to a gene: 12. The germline gives CDR1 SGHAT, CDR2 FQNNGV. The CDR3 is 18 amino acids. For the CDR3, the DNA is TGTGCCAGCAGCTTAGCCAACTCACTTCGGGGGGGAACAGATACGCAGTATTTT. This codes for CASSLANSLRGGTDTQYF.

This sequence joins TRBV27 and TRBJ2-3; 7 bases are shared with TRBD2. Germline loops: CDR1 MNHEY, CDR2 SMNVEV (reference sequence). The CDR3 is 15 residues long. V lost 3 bases to trimming and J lost 3 bases; unmatched junction nucleotides: 6. In DNA form, the CDR3 reads TGTGCCAGCAGTTTCTCCAGCGGGGCTACAGATACGCAGTATTTT. Protein sequence: CASSFSSGATDTQYF.

The chain uses TRBV19 and TRBJ1-1; D uncertain. The CDR3 contains 13 residues. V was trimmed by 3 bases and J by 1 base, leaving 6 bases between them. Germline V gene sequence: CDR1 LNHDA, CDR2 SQIVND (reference sequence). The CDR3 loop is CASSINKNTEAFF. CDR3 coding DNA: TGTGCCAGTAGTATTAACAAGAACACTGAAGCTTTCTTT.